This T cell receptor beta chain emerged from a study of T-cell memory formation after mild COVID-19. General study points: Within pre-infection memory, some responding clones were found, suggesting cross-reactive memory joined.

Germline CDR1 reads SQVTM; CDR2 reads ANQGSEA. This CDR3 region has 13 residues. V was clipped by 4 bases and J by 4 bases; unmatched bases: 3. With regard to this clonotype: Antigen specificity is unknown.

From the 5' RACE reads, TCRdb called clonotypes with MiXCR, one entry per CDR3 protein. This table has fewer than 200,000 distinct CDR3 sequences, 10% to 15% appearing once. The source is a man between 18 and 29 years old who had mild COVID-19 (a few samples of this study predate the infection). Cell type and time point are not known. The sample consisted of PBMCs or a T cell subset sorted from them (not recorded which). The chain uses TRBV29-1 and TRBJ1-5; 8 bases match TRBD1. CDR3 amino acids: CSVATGANQPQHF. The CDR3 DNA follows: TGCAGCGTTGCGACAGGGGCTAATCAGCCCCAGCATTTT.